Shown below are 22 T cell receptor beta chains from a single sample sequenced in a study of CD8+CD57+ T cells in acquired aplastic anemia. Those patients picked for sequencing had displayed CD8+CD57+ cell expansion on flow cytometry. Profiles of TCR beta VDJ and CDR3 were generated from a genomic DNA template. TCRdb used MiXCR to reprocess the reads, holding one entry per CDR3 protein. The table records about half a million distinct CDR3 sequences, roughly 34% of them present only once. Material: sorted CD4+, CD8+, or CD8+CD57+ T cells (not recorded which) from PBMCs. These receptors were taken from a human donor with aplastic anemia.

Comment on this clonotype: Since a much larger clone is just one base distant, this may be a read error. The rearrangement uses TRBV6-4 and TRBJ2-7; D is unresolved. This CDR3 is 14 amino acids long. Per the germline V gene, CDR1 is MRHNA and CDR2 is SNTAGT. In DNA, the CDR3 is TGTGCCAGCAGTGACCCTGACGTGTCCTACGAGCAGCACTTC. It yields the protein CASSDPDVSYEQHF.

In this sample, this clonotype turned up once. A read error is possible here, since a much larger clone lies one base away. The chain carries TRBV20-1 and TRBJ1-5; 7 nucleotides match TRBD1. Germline V gene sequence: CDR1 DFQATT, CDR2 SNEGSKA (reference sequence). The CDR3 extends over 13 amino acids. This CDR3 is CSARPQGGQPRHF. The CDR3 bases are TGCAGTGCTAGACCGCAGGGGGGGCAGCCCCGGCATTTT.

Ten or more counts support this clonotype. One end of the junction is discordant with germline, which a read error may explain. The DNA for the CDR3 is TGTGCCAGCCAATCAGGGGATTGGACGTCAGTCTTT. Its protein is CASQSGDWTSVF. The genes are TRBV12-3 or TRBV12-4 and TRBJ1-1; possible D gene TRBD1, 6 bases. The CDR3 is made up of 12 amino acids.

This rearrangement joins TRBV4-3 to TRBJ2-5; the D gene is possibly TRBD2 (7 bases). With 4 bases removed from V and 2 bases from J, the gap between germline ends came to 14 bases. The CDR3 spans 15 residues. Germline-derived CDR1 and CDR2 are LGHNA and YSLEER. CDR3 DNA sequence: TGCGCCAGCAGCCGTGGGGGGGCCGCACAAGAGACCCAGTACTTC. This codes for CASSRGGAAQETQYF.

The chain carries TRBV10-3 and TRBJ2-7; D gene unclear. Germline V gene lookup returns CDR1 ENHRY and CDR2 SYGVKD. CDR3 size: 11 residues. Trimming pared 7 bases from V and 4 bases from J, leaving 8 bases between. The DNA for the CDR3 is TGTGCCATCAAGGGAAGATACGAGCAGTACTTC. As protein: CAIKGRYEQYF.

At least ten counts were recorded for this clonotype. The V gene is TRBV20-1, the J gene TRBJ2-3; 8 bases fit TRBD2. Losses at the gene ends were 0 bases for V and 8 bases for J; bases not matched to a gene: 13. CDR1 and CDR2 (germline): DFQATT, SNEGSKA (reference sequence). The CDR3 is 16 residues long. The CDR3 region is CSARDRLAGGQGTQYF. In nucleotides, the CDR3 is TGCAGTGCTAGAGATCGGCTAGCGGGCGGACAAGGTACGCAGTATTTT.

The chain links TRBV11-2 to TRBJ1-5; tentative D call: TRBD1 (5 bases). This CDR3 spans 16 amino acids. The V end was cut by 2 bases, the J end by 4 bases, with 15 bases between. In germline, CDR1 is SGHAT, CDR2 FQNNGV. CDR3 coding DNA: TGTGCCAGCAGCTTAACAGGAAGGGGTCCAAATCAGCCCCAGCATTTT. This sequence encodes CASSLTGRGPNQPQHF.

This clonotype was counted only a few times. The V gene is TRBV6-5, the J gene TRBJ1-4; D possibly corresponds to TRBD1 (6 bases). The CDR3 has 14 amino acids. Germline values: CDR1 MNHEY, CDR2 SVGAGI. The germline V and J ends were trimmed by 4 bases and 2 bases, with 8 bases remaining between them. The CDR3 protein is CASSWTATNEKLFF. The DNA of the CDR3 is TGTGCCAGCAGTTGGACAGCGACTAATGAAAAACTGTTTTTT.

Points on this clonotype: This may arise from a read error, as a much more abundant clone is one base away. The V and J genes are TRBV20-1 and TRBJ2-7, with 9 nucleotides matching TRBD2. Germline-derived CDR1 and CDR2 are DFQATT and SNEGSKA (reference sequence). The length of the CDR3 is 15 residues. The V and J ends lost 6 bases and 6 bases, in that order; junction bases with no gene match: 15. CDR3 DNA sequence: TGCAGTGCCCTGCGGGAGGGGGCAGCTGACTGCGAGCAGTACTTC. This sequence encodes CSALREGAADCEQYF.

As regards this clonotype: A much larger clone sits a single nucleotide away, making a read error possible. Because it lacks the conserved phenylalanine or tryptophan at the end, this CDR3 is likely a read error. The chain recombines TRBV7-9 with TRBJ1-2; possible D gene TRBD1, 6 bases. Trimming cost V 5 bases and J 5 bases, with 18 bases left between them. CDR1 SEHNR and CDR2 FQNEAQ come from the germline V gene (reference sequence). The CDR3 extends over 15 amino acids. CDR3 loop: CASSPRRGGAYGYTS. The CDR3 DNA reads TGTGCCAGCAGCCCGAGGCGGGGGGGGGCTTATGGCTACACCTCC.

The chain joins TRBV2 to TRBJ2-7, with D possibly matching TRBD1 (5 bases). The ends were cut back, 8 bases at V and 2 bases at J, with 16 bases in the middle. Germline lookup yields CDR1 SNHLY and CDR2 FYNNEI. This CDR3 is built from 14 residues. The CDR3 DNA reads TGTGCCAGCCGCATCAGGGTTTTCACCTACGAGCAGTACTTC. It is translated as CASRIRVFTYEQYF.

The sample holds a few counts of this clonotype. A read error is possible here, since a much larger clone lies one base away. V is TRBV7-3 and J is TRBJ2-7, with no clear D. This CDR3 region has 13 residues. Germline lookup yields CDR1 SGHTA and CDR2 FQGTGA. The CDR3 nucleotides read TGTGCCAGCAGCTTACTAGGTGGTTACGGGCAGTACTTC. It yields the protein CASSLLGGYGQYF.

This clonotype showed up many times. The V and J genes are TRBV29-1 and TRBJ2-1; possibly TRBD1 for D (5 bases). V gave up 4 bases and J gave up 8 bases, with 12 bases separating them. This CDR3 comprises 12 residues. Germline loops: CDR1 SQVTM, CDR2 ANQGSEA. Here the CDR3 reads CSVVRRGDEQFF. Written as DNA, the CDR3 is TGCAGCGTTGTCCGAAGGGGCGATGAGCAGTTCTTC.

This sequence joins TRBV9 and TRBJ2-1; D remains ambiguous. The CDR3 sequence is 15 residues long. Trimming left V 1 base short and J 0 bases short, with 8 bases between. CDR1 SGDLS and CDR2 YYNGEE come from the germline V gene. This CDR3 reads CASSVTASSYNEQFF. CDR3 coding DNA: TGTGCCAGCAGCGTAACAGCGAGCTCCTACAATGAGCAGTTCTTC.

In its sample, this clonotype was seen many times. This sequence joins TRBV6-1 and TRBJ1-2, with TRBD1 matching over 9 bases. V shed 7 bases and J 8 bases; nucleotides not matched to a gene: 5. The CDR3 loop spans 12 amino acids. The V gene's germline CDR1 is MNHNS and CDR2 SASEGT. The CDR3 here is CASTWTGEGYTF. As DNA, the CDR3 is TGTGCCAGCACCTGGACAGGGGAAGGCTACACCTTC.

This clonotype was detected a few times. V usage is TRBV24-1 and J usage is TRBJ1-1; 7 bases fit TRBD1. V lost 3 bases to trimming and J lost 1 base; unmatched junction nucleotides: 13. This CDR3 is built from 18 residues. CDR1 and CDR2 (germline): KGHDR, SFDVKD. The CDR3: CATSDENDRDSQNTEAFF. The CDR3 DNA follows: TGTGCCACCAGTGATGAAAACGACAGGGACTCCCAGAACACTGAAGCTTTCTTT.

V is TRBV20-1 and J is TRBJ2-7, with D possibly matching TRBD2 (6 bases). Germline V gives CDR1 DFQATT, CDR2 SNEGSKA (reference sequence). V was pared by 3 bases and J by 6 bases, with 15 bases between. The CDR3 contains 13 residues. The CDR3: CSARGRGTCEQYF. The CDR3 DNA reads as TGCAGTGCTAGGGGGCGGGGAACCTGCGAGCAGTACTTC.

The sample holds many counts of this clonotype. CDR3 region: CAISEGTGKNTEAFF. The CDR3 DNA follows: TGTGCCATCAGTGAGGGGACGGGAAAGAACACTGAAGCTTTCTTT. This chain uses TRBV10-3 with TRBJ1-1, with a weak D call TRBD1 (5 bases). The ends were cut back, 2 bases at V and 1 base at J, with 11 bases in the middle. The germline gives CDR1 ENHRY, CDR2 SYGVKD. There are 15 residues in the CDR3.

As to this clonotype: Given a much more abundant clone one base away, this may be a read error. The V call is TRBV20-1, the J call TRBJ2-7, with D possibly TRBD2 on 7 matching bases. The germline V gene has CDR1 DFQATT and CDR2 SNEGSKA (reference sequence). The CDR3 sequence is 14 residues long. The CDR3 DNA follows: TGCAGTGCCCTATCCGCGGGGGCCACCTACGAGCGGTACTTC. Its protein product is CSALSAGATYERYF.

The chain employs TRBV25-1 and TRBJ2-3; 10 positions agree with TRBD1. CDR1 is MGHDK, CDR2 SYGVNS, per germline. The J segment lost 1 base and the V segment lost 6 bases, leaving 4 bases of the junction unmatched. The CDR3 contains 15 residues. The CDR3 bases are TGTGCCAGCAGGGCTGGGACAGGGGGCACAGATACGCAGTATTTT. Translating it yields CASRAGTGGTDTQYF.

A single count supports this clonotype. The rearrangement uses TRBV11-2 and TRBJ1-2, with a weak D call TRBD1 (6 bases). Germline V gene data show CDR1 as SGHAT and CDR2 as FQNNGV. CDR3 length equals 14 residues. V lost 5 bases, J lost 4 bases, and 14 bases lay in between. In DNA form, the CDR3 reads TGTGCCAGCAGCCCAGACAGGACCCCCTATGGCTACACCTTC. It encodes CASSPDRTPYGYTF.

This chain uses TRBV2 with TRBJ2-2; TRBD2 matches at 9 bases. The V segment lost 7 bases and the J segment 4 bases; nucleotides outside the gene matches: 4. The CDR3 loop spans 14 amino acids. The germline gives CDR1 SNHLY, CDR2 FYNNEI. CDR3 DNA: TGTGCCAGCATCCGAGCGGGGGGCACCGGGGAGCTGTTTTTT. It translates to CASIRAGGTGELFF.